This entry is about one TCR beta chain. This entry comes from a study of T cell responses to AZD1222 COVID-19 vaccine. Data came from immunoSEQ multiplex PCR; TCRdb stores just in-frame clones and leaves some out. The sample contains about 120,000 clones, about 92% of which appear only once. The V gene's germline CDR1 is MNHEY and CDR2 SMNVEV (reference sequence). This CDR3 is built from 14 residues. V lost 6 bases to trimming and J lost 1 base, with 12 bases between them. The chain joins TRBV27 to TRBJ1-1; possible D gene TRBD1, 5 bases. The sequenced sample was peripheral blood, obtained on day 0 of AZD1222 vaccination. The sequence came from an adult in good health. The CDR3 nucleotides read TGTGCCAGCAGAGAGACAGTACCGAACACTGAAGCTTTCTTT. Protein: CASRETVPNTEAFF.